These 31 T cell receptor beta chains came from one sample sequenced in a study of cytomegalovirus exposure and HLA in healthy donors. The study ran its PCR with 60 Vbeta and 13 Jbeta primers. This table comes from immunoSEQ multiplex PCR, and its TCRdb copy is limited to in-frame clones, with some not included. Here the sample spans 180,000 or so clones, more than 65% being singletons. The source material was PBMCs. The source is a woman in her 30s in good health and CMV-seropositive.

This clone has only a few counts. This chain links TRBV10-1 with TRBJ2-3; no firm D call. V dropped 5 bases and J dropped 0 bases, with 6 bases sitting between them. In germline, CDR1 is WNHNN, CDR2 SYGVQD (reference sequence). The CDR3 length is 13 residues. CDR3 sequence (DNA): TGCGCCAGCAGTTCCACTAGCACAGATACGCAGTATTTT. This sequence encodes CASSSTSTDTQYF.

This chain connects TRBV10-1 to TRBJ2-7, with TRBD2 matching 9 bases. CDR1 and CDR2 from the germline V gene are WNHNN and SYGVQD (reference sequence). V shed 1 base, J shed 2 bases, and the junction held 6 bases outside the gene matches. The CDR3 is made up of 16 amino acids. In DNA form, the CDR3 reads TGCGCCAGCAGTGAGTTTCAGCTAGCGGGGACCTACGAGCAGTACTTC. The encoded protein is CASSEFQLAGTYEQYF.

This chain connects TRBV13 to TRBJ2-1; 16 nucleotides line up with TRBD2. The CDR3 runs to 16 residues. With V trimmed by 4 bases and J by 4 bases, 1 base remained unmatched. Germline CDR1 is PRHDT and CDR2 is FYEKMQ (reference sequence). The CDR3 spells CASSSGLAGGYNEQFF. For the CDR3, the DNA is TGTGCCAGCAGCTCGGGACTAGCGGGAGGGTACAATGAGCAGTTCTTC.

The chain joins TRBV7-9 to TRBJ2-7; TRBD1 matches 9 bases. The CDR3 length is 12 residues. CDR1 is SEHNR, CDR2 FQNEAQ, per germline (reference sequence). Germline trimming cut 5 bases from V and 5 bases from J; bases unmatched to any gene: 1. The CDR3 DNA reads as TGTGCCAGCAGCAGGGACAGGGACGAGCAGTACTTC. It specifies CASSRDRDEQYF.

The chain is built from TRBV2 and TRBJ2-7, with 9 positions matching TRBD1. Germline CDR1 SNHLY, CDR2 FYNNEI. The CDR3 runs to 14 residues. V lost 6 bases to trimming and J lost 3 bases; unmatched junction nucleotides: 6. CDR3 bases: TGTGCCAGCAGGAAGGACAGGGGCAACTACGAGCAGTACTTC. It translates to CASRKDRGNYEQYF.

CDR3 bases: TGCGCCAGCAGCCAAGAACCGGGGGACCTCTACGAGCAGTACTTC. This translates into CASSQEPGDLYEQYF. The chain links TRBV4-3 to TRBJ2-7; D perhaps matches TRBD2 (6 bases). V was shortened by 0 bases and J by 3 bases, with 12 bases between the two germline ends. This CDR3 is 15 amino acids long. Germline lookup yields CDR1 LGHNA and CDR2 YSLEER.

About this clone: The same CDR3 also results from other DNA sequences found in this sample. This chain connects TRBV18 to TRBJ1-2; tentatively, D is TRBD1 (6 bases). Deletions cut 1 base from V and 8 bases from J, with 8 bases between. The CDR3 is made up of 12 amino acids. Looked up from germline, CDR1 is KGHSH and CDR2 is LQKENI. CDR3 sequence (DNA): TGTGCCAGCTCACCACAGGGGGACGGCTACACCTTC. It codes for CASSPQGDGYTF.

Only a few counts were recorded for this clone. CDR3 loop: CASSIAQGNTEAFF. The CDR3, as DNA: TGTGCCAGTAGTATAGCACAGGGGAACACTGAAGCTTTCTTT. V usage is TRBV19 and J usage is TRBJ1-1; D possibly corresponds to TRBD1 (6 bases). CDR1 and CDR2 from the germline V gene are LNHDA and SQIVND (reference sequence). Trimming cost V 1 base and J 1 base, with 7 bases left between them. The CDR3 is made up of 14 amino acids.

The chain carries TRBV19 and TRBJ1-5; D unclear. CDR3 length equals 14 residues. Per germline, CDR1 LNHDA and CDR2 SQIVND (reference sequence). V dropped 6 bases and J dropped 0 bases, with 9 bases sitting between them. As DNA, the CDR3 is TGTGCCAGTAGGACGGACTATAGCAATCAGCCCCAGCATTTT. Its protein is CASRTDYSNQPQHF.

DNA for the CDR3: TGTGCCAGTAGTATCGCCGGGACAGGGGGCGCGGAGACCCAGTACTTC. It yields the protein CASSIAGTGGAETQYF. The genes are TRBV19 and TRBJ2-5; 12 bases map to TRBD1. Germline V gene data show CDR1 as LNHDA and CDR2 as SQIVND (reference sequence). This CDR3 has 16 amino acids. The trim removed 3 bases at V and 5 bases at J, leaving 7 bases unmatched.

Comment on this clone: Relative to the germline gene, one junction end is altered; a read error may explain this. For the CDR3, the DNA is TGTGCCGGCAGCTTGGGGGACAGGGACTATGGCTACACCTTC. It yields the protein CAGSLGDRDYGYTF. The gene calls are TRBV5-4 and TRBJ1-2, with TRBD1 matching 9 bases. Germline V CDR1 and CDR2: SGHNT, YYREEE (reference sequence). The CDR3 contains 14 residues. The full variable domain, rest sourced from reference TRBV5-4 and TRBJ1-2, is ETGVTQSPTHLIKTRGQQVTLRCSSQSGHNTVSWYQQALGQGPQFIFQYYREEENGRGNFPPRFSGLQFPNYSSELNVNALELDDSALYLCAGSLGDRDYGYTFGSGTRLTVV.

The chain combines TRBV7-2 with TRBJ2-5; D might be TRBD2 (6 bases). Trimming cost V 1 base and J 3 bases, with 9 bases left between them. CDR1 and CDR2 (germline): SGHTA, FQGNSA. The CDR3 consists of 14 residues. CDR3 sequence: CASSLGRGKETQYF. The CDR3 DNA reads as TGTGCCAGCAGCTTAGGGCGGGGAAAAGAGACCCAGTACTTC.

The rearrangement joins TRBV11-2 to TRBJ1-4; possibly TRBD1 for D (5 bases). V was shortened by 5 bases and J by 0 bases, with 16 bases between the two germline ends. This CDR3 contains 17 residues. The V gene's germline CDR1 is SGHAT and CDR2 FQNNGV. The DNA for the CDR3 is TGTGCCAGCAGCAATAGAGTTCGACAGACAACTAATGAAAAACTGTTTTTT. Translating it yields CASSNRVRQTTNEKLFF.

J is TRBJ2-1 and V is TRBV25-1; 9 bases agree with TRBD2. The germline V gene has CDR1 MGHDK and CDR2 SYGVNS. The CDR3 consists of 13 residues. V was clipped by 2 bases and J by 10 bases; unmatched bases: 3. The CDR3 nucleotides are TGTGCCAGCAGTGAACCTGCGGGGGGGGAGCAGTTCTTC. Translation gives CASSEPAGGEQFF.

This clone turned up a few times. The rearrangement links TRBV15 to TRBJ1-5; a possible D gene is TRBD1 (6 bases). Germline V lookup: CDR1 LNHNV, CDR2 YYDKDF (reference sequence). V was pared by 0 bases and J by 7 bases, with 19 bases between. This CDR3 has 17 amino acids. CDR3 residues: CATSRDGPRQGKQPQHF. The CDR3 bases are TGTGCCACCAGCAGAGATGGGCCCAGGCAGGGGAAACAGCCCCAGCATTTT.

This clone was picked up a small number of times. CDR3 loop: CASSPNPGKAGELFF. DNA of the CDR3: TGCGCCAGCAGCCCCAACCCGGGGAAGGCCGGGGAGCTGTTTTTT. The rearrangement uses TRBV4-3 and TRBJ2-2, with D perhaps TRBD2 (5 bases). Trimming left V 4 bases short and J 6 bases short, with 15 bases between. The CDR3 is made up of 15 amino acids. Germline CDR1 reads LGHNA; CDR2 reads YSLEER.

The chain couples TRBV19 to TRBJ2-5, with 14 bases fitting TRBD2. Germline V CDR1 and CDR2: LNHDA, SQIVND (reference sequence). J was trimmed by 4 bases and V by 0 bases; bases with no gene match: 10. This CDR3 is 19 amino acids long. CDR3 loop: CASSIDRGLAGEGGETQYF. In DNA form, the CDR3 reads TGTGCCAGTAGTATAGACCGGGGACTAGCGGGGGAAGGAGGAGAGACCCAGTACTTC.

The chain combines TRBV11-3 with TRBJ2-5; 9 nucleotides align to TRBD2. Trimming cost V 6 bases and J 2 bases; bases outside gene matches: 1. The CDR3 covers 13 residues. Germline CDR1 SGHNT, CDR2 YENEEA. For the CDR3, the DNA is TGTGCCAGCAGGACTAGCGGTCAAGAGACCCAGTACTTC. Its protein is CASRTSGQETQYF.

The rearrangement uses TRBV6-5 and TRBJ2-7, with 7 bases matching TRBD1. This CDR3 region has 15 residues. Looked up from germline, CDR1 is MNHEY and CDR2 is SVGAGI. Unmatched junction bases numbered 8, after V lost 4 bases and J lost 2 bases. The CDR3 reads CASSSVRDRAYEQYF. The CDR3 DNA reads as TGTGCCAGCAGTTCGGTCCGGGACAGAGCCTACGAGCAGTACTTC.

The chain links TRBV4-1 to TRBJ2-5, with a tentative D call TRBD2 (7 bases). The end of the DNA fits TRBJ2-7 better, so the J call may be wrong. Germline V gene lookup returns CDR1 MGHRA and CDR2 YSYEKL. This CDR3 spans 15 amino acids. The chain's CDR3 is CASSQGGGRLDEQYF. CDR3 nucleotide sequence: TGCGCCAGCAGCCAAGGGGGGGGCCGTTTGGACGAGCAGTACTTC.

The chain links TRBV5-6 to TRBJ2-3; 10 bases align to TRBD2. With 3 bases clipped from V and 6 bases from J, the junction kept 7 bases outside the gene matches. The CDR3 runs to 15 residues. From germline, CDR1 is SGHDT and CDR2 YYEEEE. The CDR3 sequence: CASSSLSSGGDTQYF. The CDR3 DNA reads TGTGCCAGCAGCTCCCTGAGTAGCGGGGGGGATACGCAGTATTTT.

V gene TRBV5-6 combines with J gene TRBJ2-2, with a possible D match to TRBD1 (6 bases). Trimming took 2 bases from V and 2 from J, leaving 10 bases between them. In germline, CDR1 is SGHDT, CDR2 YYEEEE. The CDR3 is 15 amino acids. Here the CDR3 reads CASSFGGSNTGELFF. CDR3 sequence (DNA): TGTGCCAGCAGCTTTGGGGGCTCTAACACCGGGGAGCTGTTTTTT.

V gene TRBV28 combines with J gene TRBJ2-7; D might be TRBD1 (6 bases). Trimming removed 4 bases from V and 0 bases from J, with 16 bases in between. Germline assignment: CDR1 MDHEN and CDR2 SYDVKM. The CDR3 is 16 amino acids. CDR3 nucleotide sequence: TGTGCCAGCAGTTCCAACAGGGCCCCGAGCTCCTACGAGCAGTACTTC. Protein product: CASSSNRAPSSYEQYF.

The chain couples TRBV19 to TRBJ1-2; 8 bases line up with TRBD1. Germline trimming cut 5 bases from V and 4 bases from J; bases unmatched to any gene: 6. The CDR3 totals 14 residues. Per germline, CDR1 LNHDA and CDR2 SQIVND (reference sequence). The CDR3 loop reads CASSARQGSYGYTF. For the CDR3, the DNA is TGTGCCAGTAGTGCCAGACAGGGGAGCTATGGCTACACCTTC.

The chain joins TRBV5-4 to TRBJ2-7; 9 nucleotides agree with TRBD2. V dropped 0 bases and J dropped 5; count of bases not matched to a gene: 0. This CDR3 is built from 13 residues. CDR1 and CDR2 (germline): SGHNT, YYREEE (reference sequence). CDR3 nucleotide sequence: TGTGCCAGCAGCTTGGGACTAGCGGACGAGCAGTACTTC. Translated, it gives CASSLGLADEQYF.

The rearrangement links TRBV10-2 to TRBJ2-2; 9 nucleotides match TRBD2. From germline, CDR1 is WSHSY and CDR2 SAAADI. Trimming took 2 bases from V and 4 from J; bases not matched to a gene: 5. The CDR3 runs 16 residues. CDR3 bases: TGCGCCAGCAGTGAGCCTAGCGGGGTTTCCACCGGGGAGCTGTTTTTT. It specifies CASSEPSGVSTGELFF.

This chain uses TRBV28 with TRBJ1-1; D call uncertain. V shed 0 bases and J shed 0 bases, with 8 bases lying between them. There are 15 residues in the CDR3. Germline V gives CDR1 MDHEN, CDR2 SYDVKM. The CDR3: CASSLWSSLNTEAFF. The DNA for the CDR3 is TGTGCCAGCAGTTTATGGTCCTCCCTGAACACTGAAGCTTTCTTT.

The rearrangement joins TRBV18 to TRBJ1-5, with D unresolved. Germline V CDR1 and CDR2: KGHSH, LQKENI. V dropped 2 bases and J dropped 1 base, with 9 bases sitting between them. This CDR3 region has 15 residues. The CDR3 spells CASSPLRLSNQPQHF. CDR3 sequence (DNA): TGTGCCAGCTCACCATTGAGACTCAGCAATCAGCCCCAGCATTTT.

CDR3 amino acids: CASSPSGTMVNIQYF. The CDR3 DNA is TGTGCCAGCAGCCCCTCCGGGACTATGGTAAACATTCAGTACTTC. V gene TRBV5-6 combines with J gene TRBJ2-4; 7 bases map to TRBD2. The CDR3 is 15 amino acids. Germline assignment: CDR1 SGHDT and CDR2 YYEEEE. V was clipped by 4 bases and J by 6 bases; unmatched bases: 10.

The V and J genes are TRBV19 and TRBJ1-2, with a weak D call TRBD1 (6 bases). The V gene's germline CDR1 is LNHDA and CDR2 SQIVND (reference sequence). This CDR3 contains 13 residues. With 4 bases removed from V and 2 bases from J, the gap between germline ends came to 8 bases. CDR3 sequence reads: CASSSGQNYGYTF. The CDR3 DNA reads TGTGCCAGTAGTAGCGGACAGAACTATGGCTACACCTTC.

The V and J genes are TRBV10-3 and TRBJ2-2; D perhaps matches TRBD1 (6 bases). Germline V lookup: CDR1 ENHRY, CDR2 SYGVKD. The CDR3 consists of 16 residues. Trimming took off 8 bases at V and 3 bases at J, with 19 bases between the two ends. CDR3 bases: TGTGCCATCTCCTCGGAGGACAGAATTTACACCGGGGAGCTGTTTTTT. It codes for CAISSEDRIYTGELFF.